This T cell receptor (beta chain) emerged from a study of cytomegalovirus exposure and HLA in healthy donors (dated by TCRdb to 2016 to 2017). About the study as a whole: An earlier analysis of several hundred of the donors reported approximately 270 Gb of sequence data and 117 million unique TCR beta sequences from some 180 million T cells. HLA typing included class I and class II loci at four-digit resolution. Among 300 to 500 genotyped donors of the cohort, an average of approximately 220,000 unique TCR beta nucleotide sequences was sequenced per donor, of which about 18% were non-productive. The study combined high-throughput TCR immunosequencing, statistical association of individual TCRs with disease status, and machine learning to predict cytomegalovirus infection status. In a later analysis, previously published TCR beta repertoires from roughly 710 donors were re-analyzed and high-resolution HLA genotyping was added so that TCR occurrence patterns could be studied. An earlier analysis of about 620 of the donors applied high-throughput TCR beta sequencing to assess whether each TCR beta V gene segment acted as functional or pseudogenic. Donor age, sex, ethnicity and CMV serostatus were collected together with the repertoire data. The study was designed to test whether signatures of past pathogen exposure could be identified by cataloging public T cell receptors. Every discovery cohort repertoire had been produced on one sequencing platform. In the later analysis, no new phenotypic data were used to find candidate immune exposures; instead, reliance was placed on TCR beta sequences and their occurrence across donors. The genetic ancestry cluster associated with self-reported Caucasian donors included 80% to 90% of the roughly 390 genotyped donors. A later genetic analysis took genome-wide SNP genotypes for about three fifths of the roughly 670 donors and used that subset as a discovery cohort. The study profiled the T cell repertoires of 500 to 800 subjects by immunosequencing and related them to cytomegalovirus serostatus. Typing coverage differed by locus: A, B, C, DRB1 and DQB1 were typed in roughly 620-630 donors, DQA1 in roughly 510, DPA1 in approximately 600, and DPB1 in just under 490. About 5 DR-DQ haplotypes were handled as single units for association and clustering, since linkage in the cohort was strong. Approximately 300 gigabases of sequencing data and approximately 84 million unique TCR sequences were included in an early release covering about 700 HLA-typed donors. A separate validation cohort of some 130 different subjects was used in addition to the roughly 720-subject first cohort. Study-wide findings and limitations: In a later genetic analysis, a missense DCLRE1C variant was associated with V-gene and J-gene trimming of TCR beta chains, and the association was replicated in an independent cohort. Because counts were too low, around 18 rarely observed V segments, including chromosome 9 orphons, were left out of the earlier analysis of 587 of the donors. The classifier was reported to diagnose cytomegalovirus status with high specificity and sensitivity in both the original and validation cohorts. A total of fewer than 200 TCR beta chains were listed by the study as associated with cytomegalovirus. A cluster of highly shared sequence variants was judged likely to be a technical artifact of the sequencing pipeline. A later analysis found that HLA-associated TCR beta chains were more clonally expanded and had lower generation probabilities than equally common non-associated chains. Correlated functional status among segregating V segments might reflect linkage disequilibrium, but an unknown experimental factor could not be ruled out. Assigning TCR associations to individual alleles was difficult when HLA alleles, especially DR and DQ, strongly co-occurred. A further reported finding was that TCR beta sequences accurately predicted the HLA-A and HLA-B alleles for most subjects in the first cohort. A few of the identified cytomegalovirus-associated TCR beta chains were confirmed in vitro to be specific for cytomegalovirus antigens. Because some donors lacked HLA typing at each locus, the association tests relied only on the typed subset. According to a later genetic analysis, donors in an Asian-associated ancestry cluster had fewer N-insertions in productive TCRs than the approximately 700-donor mean. Presence/absence analyses assumed roughly uniform sequencing depth across donors, an assumption that may not hold. While some public TCRs were present in many individuals, most TCR sequences turned up only very rarely across donors. A later analysis found that TCR association rates varied across HLA loci, with DRB1 alleles showing the most associated TCRs and HLA-C alleles the fewest. The only immune exposure information available for the cohort was CMV serostatus. A later analysis associated some 17,000 TCR beta sequences with specific HLA alleles at a false discovery rate of 0.05. The authors suggested that the approach could potentially be generalized to other disease states and immunological phenotypes. A later analysis found that most CMV-associated TCR beta chains appeared HLA-restricted, with HLA associations seemingly driven largely by CMV exposure. In this cohort, only TCR beta chains were sequenced, and detectable features were limited by the absence of alpha or paired-chain data. The 87-base-pair reads could not distinguish some IMGT-functional V segments, including TRBV6-2 and TRBV6-3, so those segments were excluded. An earlier analysis of around 600 of the donors showed that most TCR beta V segments appeared in productive rearrangements either about 87% or about 30% of the time, which broadly matched IMGT annotations. In a later analysis, several top co-occurrence clusters were reported to appear linked to parvovirus B19, influenza, CMV and Epstein-Barr virus.

The method behind the library was the immunoSEQ multiplex PCR assay. For the multiplex PCR, a mixture combining 60 forward primers for TCR Vbeta segments and 13 reverse primers for TCR Jbeta segments was used. The CDR3 region of rearranged TCR beta genes was amplified from genomic DNA with a multiplex PCR assay. On the Illumina HiSeq System, the amplified TCR beta libraries were sequenced as 87-base-pair reads. Per the source publication's procedure: A later analysis counted about 80 million unique TCR beta chains across the roughly 700 repertoires, and some 12 million of these chains were shared by at least two donors. Raw reads were error-corrected and collapsed into unique sequences by a nearest-neighbor algorithm in which closely related sequences were merged to remove PCR and sequencing errors. Alignment of CDR3 sequences to IMGT reference sequences was used to assign V, D and J gene segments. Each retained sequence needed at least a six-nucleotide match to both a V gene segment and a J gene segment. A rearrangement counted as productive if the CDR3 had no stop codons and remained in frame with V and J, and every other rearrangement counted as non-productive. Following IMGT convention, CDR3 was defined as the stretch from the second conserved V-encoded cysteine to the conserved J-encoded phenylalanine. The earlier analysis of a few hundred of the donors excluded any sequence lacking an unambiguous match to a single V gene segment. In an earlier analysis of approximately 560 of the donors, a V segment was called functional when productive rearrangements were above 56.7%, and segregating when the standard deviation between donors exceeded 5%. A statistical classification framework was built for diagnosing cytomegalovirus status from the catalog of TCR beta chain sequences. A later analysis assigned V and J genes by comparing TCR nucleotide sequences with IMGT/GENE-DB human TR gene sequences. Using the TCRdist pipeline, a later analysis assigned CDR3 sequences along with most-parsimonious VDJ recombination scenarios. In a later analysis, every TCR beta chain was defined by the combination of its CDR3 amino acid sequence and its V-gene family, and reads without a unique V-gene family were dropped. A later analysis removed 592 highly shared, low-generation-probability nucleotide sequences to deal with suspected cross-contamination and a sequencing artifact. In a later analysis, a clonal expansion index was calculated for each public chain from normalized within-repertoire ranks of inferred template counts. In a later analysis, generation probabilities were computed with a VDJ recombination model fitted to out-of-frame rearrangements, and the resulting probabilities were checked against IGoR. A later analysis scored TCR-TCR, TCR-HLA and TCR-CMV co-occurrence with hypergeometric tests, applying a repertoire-size bias correction to TCR pairs. False discovery rates were estimated in a later analysis by permuting HLA or CMV assignments 20 times. A later analysis grouped co-occurring TCRs with DBSCAN, adding TCRdist sequence similarity when clustering within HLA-allele-positive subsets. Repertoires with fewer than 30,000 or more than 120,000 public chains were left out of co-occurrence clustering, as were about 5 repertoires with anomalous nucleotide sharing. The clones in this table, taken by TCRdb from immuneACCESS, are in-frame only. Not every clone is retained; where verified, under half of the shortfall comes from an unresolved V gene, and the cause of the rest is unknown. That table furnishes V, J and clone size, whereas the DNA furnished D and trimming. This sample has 200,000 or so clones in its table, and about 80% of those were observed once. Approximately 1.4% of the sample is in the top ten clones.

Comment on this clone: No antigen is known for it. Base qualities are not at hand, and no much larger clone is one base apart.

The cohort comprised hundreds of healthy bone marrow donors. All cohort members were sampled while nominally healthy, although unrecorded immune exposures were likely present. The donor tested CMV seronegative and was one of the 352 seronegative cohort members. Every donor gave a peripheral blood sample, and the peripheral blood mononuclear cells from that sample were used for TCR beta sequencing. The Qiagen DNeasy Blood Extraction Kit was used to extract genomic DNA from the blood cell samples. V is shortened by 0 bases, J by 3 bases, and the region joining them spans 11 bases. From its cysteine to its phenylalanine, the CDR3 spans 15 amino acids. Just CDR3 DNA is preserved here, 45 bases in frame from base 1. CDR1 and CDR2 (MNHEY, SMNVEV) derive from the germline V gene (reference sequence).

Here the chain combines TRBV27 and TRBJ1-1; TRBD1 is perhaps the D gene, given 6 matching bases. This TCR derives from a girl between 5 and 17 years old in good health and CMV-seronegative. The source material was PBMCs. The DNA sequence reads TGTGCCAGCAGTTTATCTTTCAGGGGCGACACTGAAGCTTTCTTT. Its translation reads: CASSLSFRGDTEAFF.